A single TCR beta chain is shown here with its context. Its antigen is unknown. The data stem from a study of CD8 T cells in ankylosing spondylitis. Study results and limitations: One TCR beta motif, made up of fewer than 10 highly homologous variants, appeared characteristic of ankylosing spondylitis blood.

TCRdb called the 5' RACE reads again in MiXCR, with one record for every CDR3 protein. The data show 350,000 to 450,000 distinct CDR3 sequences, approximately 22% seen once. The CDR3 totals 16 residues. V was pared by 5 bases and J by 5 bases, with 8 bases of the junction left unmatched. Looked up from germline, CDR1 is SGHAT and CDR2 is FQNNGV. The chain employs TRBV11-2 and TRBJ2-5, with 13 bases aligning to TRBD2. Source material: blood, either unsorted or a sorted T cell fraction (not recorded which). The receptor was isolated from a male donor with ankylosing spondylitis or in good health (not recorded which). CDR3 in amino acids: CASSPTSGGVTETQYF. CDR3 in DNA: TGTGCCAGCAGCCCTACTAGCGGGGGGGTCACGGAGACCCAGTACTTC.